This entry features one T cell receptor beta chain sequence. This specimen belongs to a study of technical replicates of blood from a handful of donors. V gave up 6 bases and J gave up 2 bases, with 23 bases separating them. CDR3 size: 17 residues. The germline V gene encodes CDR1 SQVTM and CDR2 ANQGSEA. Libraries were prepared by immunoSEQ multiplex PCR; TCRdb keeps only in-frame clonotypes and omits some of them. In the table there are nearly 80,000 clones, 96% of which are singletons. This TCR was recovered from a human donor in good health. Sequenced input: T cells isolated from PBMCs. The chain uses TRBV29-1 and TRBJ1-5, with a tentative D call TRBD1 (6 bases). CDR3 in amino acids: CSVSIQGGTDGNQPQHF. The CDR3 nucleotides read TGCAGCGTATCAATACAGGGAGGGACGGATGGCAATCAGCCCCAGCATTTT. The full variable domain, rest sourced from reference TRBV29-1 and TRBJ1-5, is SAVISQKPSRDICQRGTSLTIQCQVDSQVTMMFWYRQQPGQSLTLIATANQGSEATYESGFVIDKFPISRPNLTFSTLTVSNMSPEDSSIYLCSVSIQGGTDGNQPQHFGDGTRLSIL.